Listed here are 21 T cell receptor beta chains from one sample, sequenced in a study of blood T cell repertoires in COVID-19. Method: immunoSEQ multiplex PCR; TCRdb's copy keeps in-frame clones and lacks some. The data contain about 180,000 clones, approximately 88% of them singletons. Sequenced input: peripheral blood. The receptors stem from a woman aged 25-40 years with acute or convalescent COVID-19.

The V and J genes are TRBV6-5 and TRBJ1-2; no firm D call. Trimming removed 4 bases from V and 1 base from J, with 10 bases in between. The CDR3 has 14 residues. Germline V lookup: CDR1 MNHEY, CDR2 SVGAGI. As DNA, the CDR3 is TGTGCCAGCAGTTTGACACAATTTAACTATGGCTACACCTTC. Translation: CASSLTQFNYGYTF.

V and J are TRBV30 and TRBJ2-6; 8 bases map to TRBD1. CDR3 size: 15 residues. V gave up 2 bases and J gave up 5 bases; unmatched junction bases: 5. Germline V gene lookup returns CDR1 GTSNPN and CDR2 SVGIG (reference sequence). CDR3 loop: CAWSRGQVRANVLTF. CDR3 coding DNA: TGTGCCTGGAGTCGGGGACAGGTTAGGGCCAACGTCCTGACTTTC.

This chain uses TRBV30 with TRBJ2-7; TRBD2 agrees at 9 bases. Germline trimming cut 6 bases from V and 2 bases from J; bases unmatched to any gene: 8. The CDR3 is 14 residues long. The germline gives CDR1 GTSNPN, CDR2 SVGIG (reference sequence). CDR3 in DNA: TGTGCCTGTAAGACTAGCGGACCTACCTACGAGCAGTACTTC. It specifies CACKTSGPTYEQYF.

The DNA of the CDR3 is TGTGCCAGCAGCTCAGGACTAGTGCGCGATGAGCAGTTCTTC. It translates to CASSSGLVRDEQFF. V usage is TRBV5-4 and J usage is TRBJ2-1, with 7 bases that match TRBD2. Trimming cost V 3 bases and J 8 bases; bases outside gene matches: 8. The germline V gene has CDR1 SGHNT and CDR2 YYREEE (reference sequence). The CDR3 covers 14 residues.

V is TRBV29-1 and J is TRBJ2-1, with TRBD2 identical over 7 bases. This CDR3 comprises 15 residues. CDR1 SQVTM and CDR2 ANQGSEA come from the germline V gene. V shed 7 bases and J 1 base; nucleotides not matched to a gene: 10. The CDR3 DNA reads TGCAGCGCGACTAGCTGGGATCCATCCTACAATGAGCAGTTCTTC. Translated, it gives CSATSWDPSYNEQFF.

The chain uses TRBV3-1 (or the pseudogene TRBV3-2) and TRBJ2-3; weak D call: TRBD1 (7 bases). The V gene lost 4 bases and the J gene lost 4 bases, with 12 bases spanning the gap. Germline V gene data show CDR1 as LGHDT and CDR2 as YNNKEL (reference sequence). The CDR3 runs 14 residues. CDR3 amino acids: CASSRDREADTQYF. CDR3 sequence (DNA): TGTGCCAGCAGCCGAGACAGGGAGGCAGATACGCAGTATTTT.

J is TRBJ1-2 and V is TRBV5-6; TRBD1 agrees at 7 bases. The germline gives CDR1 SGHDT, CDR2 YYEEEE. This CDR3 comprises 14 residues. V shed 0 bases and J 7 bases; nucleotides not matched to a gene: 6. The CDR3 region is CASSLVQGIGGYTF. CDR3 nucleotide sequence: TGTGCCAGCAGCTTGGTACAGGGGATTGGTGGCTACACCTTC. Using reference TRBV5-6 and TRBJ1-2 for the parts outside the CDR3, the full variable domain is DAGVTQSPTHLIKTRGQQVTLRCSPKSGHDTVSWYQQALGQGPQFIFQYYEEEERQRGNFPDRFSGHQFPNYSSELNVNALLLGDSALYLCASSLVQGIGGYTFGSGTRLTVV.

This chain links TRBV5-1 with TRBJ2-1; 8 nucleotides line up with TRBD2. Germline V CDR1 and CDR2: SGHRS, YFSETQ. The CDR3 runs 16 residues. V trimming: 1 base; J trimming: 6 bases; junction bases outside the gene matches: 9. In DNA, the CDR3 is TGCGCCAGCAGCTTGATGCCGGGACTAGTCCGCAATGAGCAGTTCTTC. This encodes CASSLMPGLVRNEQFF.

The chain employs TRBV30 and TRBJ2-7; 7 bases agree with TRBD2. The V segment lost 2 bases and the J segment 0 bases; nucleotides outside the gene matches: 1. The germline CDR1 and CDR2 sequences are GTSNPN and SVGIG (reference sequence). The CDR3 extends over 13 amino acids. The DNA of the CDR3 is TGTGCCTGGAGTAGCGGGATCTCCTACGAGCAGTACTTC. It specifies CAWSSGISYEQYF.

This chain links TRBV16 with TRBJ1-4, with 9 bases fitting TRBD1. Trimming cost V 4 bases and J 8 bases; bases outside gene matches: 8. The germline V gene has CDR1 KGHSY and CDR2 FQNENV. The CDR3 is made up of 15 amino acids. CDR3: CASSPRDRGEEKLFF. The CDR3 DNA is TGTGCCAGCAGCCCCCGCGACAGGGGGGAAGAAAAACTGTTTTTT.

This clone was detected only a few times. The rearrangement links TRBV2 to TRBJ1-6; D gene ambiguous. This CDR3 comprises 13 residues. Germline loops: CDR1 SNHLY, CDR2 FYNNEI. V gave up 3 bases and J gave up 10 bases, with 10 bases separating them. CDR3 sequence (DNA): TGTGCCAGCAGTGACGGGATTGGGTCACCCCTCCACTTT. This codes for CASSDGIGSPLHF.

This rearrangement joins TRBV7-2 to TRBJ1-2; D not resolved. The CDR3 loop spans 14 amino acids. Germline loops: CDR1 SGHTA, CDR2 FQGNSA. With 5 bases removed from V and 4 bases from J, the gap between germline ends came to 14 bases. The CDR3 DNA reads as TGTGCCAGCAGCCCTGAAGGGCGGGGCTATGGCTACACCTTC. Protein: CASSPEGRGYGYTF.

Written as DNA, the CDR3 is TGCGCCAGCAGCTTGGGGACAGTCCTGGATTATGGCTACACCTTC. This translates into CASSLGTVLDYGYTF. The V call is TRBV5-1, the J call TRBJ1-2; D is perhaps TRBD1 (6 bases). Germline loops: CDR1 SGHRS, CDR2 YFSETQ. The CDR3 covers 15 residues. Trimming took off 0 bases at V and 5 bases at J, with 14 bases between the two ends. Using reference TRBV5-1 and TRBJ1-2 for the parts outside the CDR3, the full variable domain is KAGVTQTPRYLIKTRGQQVTLSCSPISGHRSVSWYQQTPGQGLQFLFEYFSETQRNKGNFPGRFSGRQFSNSRSEMNVSTLELGDSALYLCASSLGTVLDYGYTFGSGTRLTVV.

Only a few counts were recorded for this clone. The CDR3 reads CASSLEQIYNEQFF. The DNA for the CDR3 is TGTGCCAGCAGTTTAGAACAGATCTACAATGAGCAGTTCTTC. J is TRBJ2-1 and V is TRBV28; D gene ambiguous. Germline-derived CDR1 and CDR2 are MDHEN and SYDVKM. Trimming removed 2 bases from V and 3 bases from J, with 8 bases in between. The CDR3 length is 14 residues.

The CDR3 here is CASSDRQAIQPQHF. Here the CDR3 DNA reads TGTGCCAGCAGCGATCGACAGGCGATTCAGCCCCAGCATTTT. The rearrangement uses TRBV2 and TRBJ1-5, with D tentatively TRBD1 (6 bases). Germline V lookup: CDR1 SNHLY, CDR2 FYNNEI. The V end lost 6 bases, the J end lost 6 bases, and 15 bases lay between the germline ends. The CDR3 length is 14 residues.

The gene calls are TRBV5-1 and TRBJ2-2; 11 bases line up with TRBD1. V was clipped by 2 bases and J by 11 bases; unmatched bases: 11. CDR3 length equals 16 residues. Germline values: CDR1 SGHRS, CDR2 YFSETQ. The CDR3 DNA is TGCGCCAGCAGCTTCACGGGACAGGGGGTGAACCGAGAGCTGTTTTTT. It codes for CASSFTGQGVNRELFF.

The chain couples TRBV28 to TRBJ2-7, with a tentative D call TRBD2 (5 bases). The V end lost 8 bases, the J end lost 0 bases, and 17 bases lay between the germline ends. The CDR3 length is 15 residues. Germline CDR1 and CDR2: MDHEN and SYDVKM. The CDR3 sequence: CASQEADRTSYEQYF. Written as DNA, the CDR3 is TGTGCCAGCCAGGAGGCAGACCGTACCTCCTACGAGCAGTACTTC. The full variable domain, in which reference TRBV28 and TRBJ2-7 provide the parts outside the CDR3, is DVKVTQSSRYLVKRTGEKVFLECVQDMDHENMFWYRQDPGLGLRLIYFSYDVKMKEKGDIPEGYSVSREKKERFSLILESASTNQTSMYLCASQEADRTSYEQYFGPGTRLTVT.

The chain recombines TRBV2 with TRBJ2-1; D gene uncertain. CDR3 size: 10 residues. The V and J ends lost 4 bases and 9 bases respectively, with 4 bases between them. Germline V gene sequence: CDR1 SNHLY, CDR2 FYNNEI. Here the CDR3 reads CASSVGEQFF. For the CDR3, the DNA is TGTGCCAGCAGTGTCGGTGAGCAGTTCTTC.

The J gene is TRBJ1-2, the V gene TRBV23-1; TRBD1 might be the D (5 bases). Being an ORF, TRBV23-1 has a function that is uncertain. This CDR3 has 11 residues. V dropped 8 bases and J dropped 8 bases, with 12 bases sitting between them. CDR3 sequence reads: CASFRAFGYTF. The DNA for the CDR3 is TGCGCCAGCTTCAGGGCCTTCGGCTACACCTTC.

J is TRBJ1-5 and V is TRBV28; unclear D gene. CDR1 and CDR2 from the germline V gene are MDHEN and SYDVKM. The CDR3 is 13 amino acids. V was shortened by 8 bases and J by 4 bases, with 12 bases between the two germline ends. CDR3 DNA sequence: TGTGCCAGCGGCAGAAATTTAAATCAGCCCCAGCATTTT. Encoded protein: CASGRNLNQPQHF.

The chain combines TRBV2 with TRBJ2-3; 12 nucleotides match TRBD2. Germline V gene sequence: CDR1 SNHLY, CDR2 FYNNEI. The length of the CDR3 is 17 residues. Trimming cost V 4 bases and J 4 bases; bases outside gene matches: 9. CDR3 sequence: CASSALTSGSEADTQYF. The DNA for the CDR3 is TGTGCCAGCAGTGCTTTGACTAGCGGGAGTGAGGCAGATACGCAGTATTTT. The variable domain in full, with the rest retrieved from reference TRBV2 and TRBJ2-3, is EPEVTQTPSHQVTQMGQEVILRCVPISNHLYFYWYRQILGQKVEFLVSFYNNEISEKSEIFDDQFSVERPDGSNFTLKIRSTKLEDSAMYFCASSALTSGSEADTQYFGPGTRLTVL.